This T cell receptor (beta chain) was obtained from a study of shared clonotypes between healthy human individuals. Every subset's genomic DNA went evenly onto several immunoSEQ plates. Methods used by the authors: Junction-only sequences without quality scores were provided by ImmunoSEQ, so filtering was different. TCRdb's copy holds only in-frame clones and misses some; the assay was immunoSEQ multiplex PCR. V, J and clone size reflect that table, while D and trimming were determined from the DNA. The profile shows fewer than 650,000 clones, 76% of them singletons. The unsorted samples took about 90 million PBMCs to get genomic DNA. CDR3 size: 13 residues. V lost 0 bases to trimming and J lost 2 bases, with 4 bases between them. Germline loops: CDR1 SGDLS, CDR2 YYNGEE. Study results and limitations: It was anticipated that sequencing depth would influence how many clonotypes donors shared.

Of note for this clone: Its antigen is unknown.

V is TRBV9 and J is TRBJ2-3; D is ambiguous. The source material was PBMCs. The receptor was derived from a woman between 40 and 50 years old in good health. Some clones in this sample may be carry-over from other donors' samples. Written as DNA, the CDR3 is TGTGCCAGCAGCGTAGGTCTCACAGATACGCAGTATTTT. It encodes CASSVGLTDTQYF.